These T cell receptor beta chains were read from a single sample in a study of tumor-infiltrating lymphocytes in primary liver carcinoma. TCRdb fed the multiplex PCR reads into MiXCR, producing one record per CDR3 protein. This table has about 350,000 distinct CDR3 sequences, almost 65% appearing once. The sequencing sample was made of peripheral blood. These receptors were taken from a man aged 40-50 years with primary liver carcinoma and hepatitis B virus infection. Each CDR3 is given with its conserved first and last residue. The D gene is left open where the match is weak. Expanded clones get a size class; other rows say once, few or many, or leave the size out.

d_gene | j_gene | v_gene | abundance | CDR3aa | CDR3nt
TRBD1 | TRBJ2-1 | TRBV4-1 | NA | CASTQGDRSFNEQFF | TGCGCCAGCACCCAGGGGGACAGAAGCTTCAATGAGCAGTTCTTC
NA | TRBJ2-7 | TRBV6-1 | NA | CASSGSRTDEQHF | TGTGCCAGCAGTGGATCCCGGACAGACGAGCAGCACTTC
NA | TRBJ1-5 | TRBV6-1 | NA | CVSSERGRDQLQHF | TGTGTCAGCAGTGAACGGGGAAGGGATCAGCTCCAGCATTTT
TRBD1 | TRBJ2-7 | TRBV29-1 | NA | CSVKAGTGSCEQCF | TGCAGCGTTAAAGCCGGGACAGGGTCCTGCGAGCAGTGCTTC
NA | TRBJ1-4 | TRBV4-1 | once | CASTENTGPVCEKLFF | TGCGCCAGCACCGAGAATACCGGGCCCGTATGTGAAAAACTATTTTTT
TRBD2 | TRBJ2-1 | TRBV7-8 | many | CASSLGSGGRINEQFF | TGTGCCAGCAGCTTAGGTTCTGGCGGGAGGATCAATGAGCAGTTCTTC
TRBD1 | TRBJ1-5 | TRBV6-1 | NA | CAISEGTGDSSQPQHF | TGTGCCATCAGTGAAGGGACAGGCGATAGCAGTCAGCCCCAGCATTTT
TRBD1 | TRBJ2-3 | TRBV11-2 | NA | CASSLGDRGTEESTDTQYF | TGTGCCAGCAGCTTAGGCGACAGGGGGACAGAAGAAAGCACAGATACGCAGTATTTT
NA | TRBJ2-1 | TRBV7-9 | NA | CASSTYSGNNEQFF | TGTGCCAGCAGCACTTATAGCGGAAACAATGAGCAGTTCTTC
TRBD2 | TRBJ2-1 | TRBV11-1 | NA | CASRLAGGRPDEQFF | TGTGCCAGCCGCTTAGCGGGGGGCCGACCGGATGAGCAGTTCTTC
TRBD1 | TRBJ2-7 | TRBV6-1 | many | CASSEATGNIHSYEQYF | TGTGCCAGCAGTGAAGCGACAGGGAATATCCATTCCTACGAGCAGTACTTC
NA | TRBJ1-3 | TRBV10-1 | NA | CASMKSSGNTIYF | TGCGCCAGCATGAAAAGCTCTGGAAACACCATATATTTT
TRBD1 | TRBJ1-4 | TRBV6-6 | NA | CASSYPGTGHEKLFF | TGTGCCAGCAGTTACCCCGGGACAGGGCATGAAAAACTGTTTTTT
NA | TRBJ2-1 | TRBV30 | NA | CAWSVQWPDEQFF | TGTGCCTGGAGTGTACAGTGGCCCGATGAGCAGTTCTTC
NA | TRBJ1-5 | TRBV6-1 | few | CASSERGVGGWDQPQHF | TGTGCCAGCAGTGAAAGGGGAGTCGGAGGCTGGGATCAGCCCCAGCATTTT
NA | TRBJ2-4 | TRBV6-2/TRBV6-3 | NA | CASSYSLAGTKNIQYF | TGTGCCAGCAGTTACAGCCTAGCTGGGACCAAAAACATTCAGTACTTC
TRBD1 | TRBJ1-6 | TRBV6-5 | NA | CAGREGAPYNSPLHF | TGTGCCGGCAGGGAGGGGGCACCTTATAATTCACCCCTCCACTTT
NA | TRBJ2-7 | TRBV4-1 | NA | CASNQGARYEQYF | TGCGCCAGCAACCAAGGCGCAAGGTACGAGCAGTACTTC
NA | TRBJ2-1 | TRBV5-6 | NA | CASSLARSGSGKQLF | TGTGCGAGCAGCTTGGCCCGGTCGGGATCGGGTAAGCAGCTCTTC
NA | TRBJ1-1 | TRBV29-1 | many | CSVEDREPIKNTEAFF | TGCAGCGTTGAAGATCGGGAGCCAATAAAGAACACTGAAGCTTTCTTT
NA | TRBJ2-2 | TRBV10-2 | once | CVSSRGTAIARDTGELFF | TGCGTCAGCAGTAGAGGGACTGCAATCGCGAGGGATACCGGGGAGCTGTTTTTT
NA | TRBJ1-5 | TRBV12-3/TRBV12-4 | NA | CASILGDMGLLVSNQPQHF | TGTGCCAGCATTTTAGGGGACATGGGGCTTCTGGTAAGCAATCAGCCCCAGCATTTT
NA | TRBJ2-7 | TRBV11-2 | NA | CASSPGGYQQYF | TGTGCCAGCAGCCCGGGGGGCTACCAGCAGTACTTC
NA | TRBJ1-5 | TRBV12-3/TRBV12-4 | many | CASREGVGNQPQHF | TGTGCCAGCAGGGAAGGGGTTGGCAATCAGCCCCAGCATTTT
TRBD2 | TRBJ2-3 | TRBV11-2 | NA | CASSLETGRGKQDAQYF | TGTGCCAGCAGCTTAGAAACTGGGAGGGGAAAACAAGATGCGCAGTATTTT
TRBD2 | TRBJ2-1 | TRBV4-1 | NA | CASSHPAGRADNKQFF | TGCGCCAGCAGCCACCCCGCCGGGAGGGCGGACAATAAGCAGTTCTTC
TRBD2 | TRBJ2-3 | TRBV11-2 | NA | CASSFPAGGVDMQYF | TGTGCCAGCAGCTTTCCTGCGGGAGGAGTAGATATGCAATATTTT
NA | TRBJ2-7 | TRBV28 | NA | CASSGGGYEQYF | TGTGCCAGCAGTGGAGGGGGGTACGAGCAGTACTTC
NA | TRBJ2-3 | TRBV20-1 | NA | CSAKQTVSTDTQYF | TGCAGTGCTAAACAGACAGTAAGCACAGATACGCAGTATTTT
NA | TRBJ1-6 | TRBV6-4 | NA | CASRDRRDPNSPLHF | TGTGCCAGCAGGGATCGACGGGACCCAAATTCACCCCTCCATTTT
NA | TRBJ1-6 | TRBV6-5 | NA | CASSTRDLYNSPLHF | TGTGCCAGCAGTACCCGGGACCTTTATAATTCACCCCTCCACTTT
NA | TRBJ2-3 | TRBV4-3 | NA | CASSQDSDYTDTRYF | TGCGCCAGCAGCCAAGATTCGGATTACACAGATACACGGTATTTT
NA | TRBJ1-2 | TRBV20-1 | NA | CSARQAFNYGYTF | TGCAGTGCTAGACAGGCATTTAACTATGGCTACACCTTC
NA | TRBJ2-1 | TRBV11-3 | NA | CASSQTDSRQFF | TGTGCCAGTAGCCAAACGGACAGTAGGCAGTTCTTC
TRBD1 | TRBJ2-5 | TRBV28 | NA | CASSPGQGEGVTQYF | TGTGCCAGCAGTCCCGGACAGGGGGAGGGAGTGACCCAGTACTTC
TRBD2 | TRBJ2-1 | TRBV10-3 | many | CAISRSERGSSYNEQFF | TGTGCCATCAGTCGGTCCGAGCGGGGAAGCTCCTACAATGAGCAGTTCTTC
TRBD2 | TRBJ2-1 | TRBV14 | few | CASSTGTSGKDEQFF | TGTGCCAGCAGCACCGGGACTAGCGGGAAAGATGAGCAGTTCTTC